The 15 T cell receptor beta chains presented below share a single source sample, sequenced in a study of OX40 agonist ivuxolimab in advanced cancers. Library generation was performed with the immunoSEQ multiplex PCR assay. The table was pulled from immuneACCESS by TCRdb, which kept in-frame rearrangements only. Such tables lose some clones; where checked, under half of the loss comes from unresolved V genes, and the rest has no known cause. The table for this sample lists about 70,000 clones; roughly nine tenths of them were counted only once. The top ten constitute 2% to 2.5% of the sample. This specimen consisted of CD4+ or CD8+ T cells sorted from blood, obtained in a trial of the OX40 agonist ivuxolimab. All receptors come from an adult with an advanced solid tumor such as melanoma, head and neck, liver or kidney cancer.

V usage is TRBV11-2 and J usage is TRBJ1-4; 7 bases match TRBD1. The ends lost 4 bases at V and 7 bases at J; junction bases unmatched: 6. The CDR3 consists of 14 residues. Germline V lookup: CDR1 SGHAT, CDR2 FQNNGV. CDR3 sequence (DNA): TGTGCCAGCAGCTCCGGGACAGCTCGTGAAAAACTGTTTTTT. It translates to CASSSGTAREKLFF.

The chain combines TRBV7-2 with TRBJ1-1; the D gene is possibly TRBD1 (6 bases). This CDR3 region has 14 residues. The germline V gene has CDR1 SGHTA and CDR2 FQGNSA. Trimming left V 5 bases short and J 1 base short, with 11 bases between. The CDR3 loop is CASSRGTKNTEAFF. The CDR3 coding sequence is TGTGCCAGCAGCCGTGGGACAAAGAACACTGAAGCTTTCTTT.

The genes are TRBV10-1 and TRBJ2-1, with 9 bases matching TRBD1. This CDR3 has 14 residues. Germline V gene lookup returns CDR1 WNHNN and CDR2 SYGVQD (reference sequence). Germline trimming cut 4 bases from V and 9 bases from J; bases unmatched to any gene: 7. The CDR3 DNA follows: TGCGCCAGCAGTGGGGGACAGGGAATGCGTGAGCAGTTCTTC. It is translated as CASSGGQGMREQFF.

J is TRBJ1-1 and V is TRBV9, with 7 bases lining up with TRBD1. CDR1 is SGDLS, CDR2 YYNGEE, per germline. The CDR3 runs to 15 residues. Germline trimming cut 3 bases from V and 0 bases from J; bases unmatched to any gene: 5. CDR3 residues: CASSASGTVNTEAFF. For the CDR3, the DNA is TGTGCCAGCAGCGCCTCAGGGACAGTGAACACTGAAGCTTTCTTT.

The chain is built from TRBV6-5 and TRBJ2-3; D is possibly TRBD1 (5 bases). Germline CDR1 and CDR2: MNHEY and SVGAGI. V was clipped by 6 bases and J by 2 bases, with 15 bases between them. The CDR3 is made up of 15 amino acids. DNA for the CDR3: TGTGCCAGCAGCAAAATTGGGGCCCCCACAGATACGCAGTATTTT. Amino acids: CASSKIGAPTDTQYF.

The rearrangement uses TRBV27 and TRBJ2-3; 9 bases fit TRBD1. Looked up from germline, CDR1 is MNHEY and CDR2 is SMNVEV (reference sequence). This CDR3 is built from 14 residues. J was trimmed by 6 bases and V by 11 bases; bases with no gene match: 12. The CDR3 protein is CARFPGQGKDTQYF. DNA for the CDR3: TGTGCCCGGTTTCCCGGACAGGGGAAGGATACGCAGTATTTT.

The rearrangement joins TRBV2 to TRBJ1-1; D gene unclear. Germline-derived CDR1 and CDR2 are SNHLY and FYNNEI. The CDR3 has 14 residues. Trimming took off 7 bases at V and 2 bases at J, with 14 bases between the two ends. CDR3 in DNA: TGTGCCAGCATGGCCCGGACGCATAACACTGAAGCTTTCTTT. It specifies CASMARTHNTEAFF. Full variable domain (remainder filled in from reference TRBV2 and TRBJ1-1): EPEVTQTPSHQVTQMGQEVILRCVPISNHLYFYWYRQILGQKVEFLVSFYNNEISEKSEIFDDQFSVERPDGSNFTLKIRSTKLEDSAMYFCASMARTHNTEAFFGQGTRLTVV.

This clone was recorded a few times. The chain uses TRBV6-5 and TRBJ1-2; maybe TRBD1 (5 bases). V lost 2 bases, J lost 6 bases, and 7 bases lay in between. Germline-derived CDR1 and CDR2 are MNHEY and SVGAGI. CDR3 length equals 12 residues. For the CDR3, the DNA is TGTGCCAGCAGTTACAAAGGGGATGGCTACACCTTC. Its protein is CASSYKGDGYTF.

V is TRBV28 and J is TRBJ2-5; possible D gene TRBD1, 5 bases. Germline V gene lookup returns CDR1 MDHEN and CDR2 SYDVKM. This CDR3 region has 13 residues. V lost 3 bases and J 5 bases, leaving 10 bases between the germline ends. The CDR3 DNA reads as TGTGCCAGCAGTTTGGGGCAAGTGGAGACCCAGTACTTC. This gives the protein CASSLGQVETQYF.

A few counts support this clone. V usage is TRBV5-1 and J usage is TRBJ2-5; the D gene is possibly TRBD2 (7 bases). The germline gives CDR1 SGHRS, CDR2 YFSETQ. V was pared by 4 bases and J by 2 bases, with 18 bases between. The CDR3 spans 16 residues. The CDR3 DNA follows: TGCGCCAGCAGCCCCGGGGGGCGGGGACTTCAAGAGACCCAGTACTTC. It codes for CASSPGGRGLQETQYF.

The table lists this clone with a count of one. V and J are TRBV15 and TRBJ2-2, with TRBD2 identical over 8 bases. Trimming removed 0 bases from V and 5 bases from J; junction bases left unmatched: 5. The germline V gene has CDR1 LNHNV and CDR2 YYDKDF (reference sequence). The CDR3 length is 16 residues. In DNA, the CDR3 is TGTGCCACCAGCAGAGATCTCGGGAGGGGTACCGGGGAGCTGTTTTTT. Its protein product is CATSRDLGRGTGELFF.

The V and J genes are TRBV13 and TRBJ2-3; D is perhaps TRBD1 (6 bases). Trimming stripped 3 bases from V and 1 base from J, with 14 bases between. Per germline, CDR1 PRHDT and CDR2 FYEKMQ (reference sequence). CDR3 length equals 16 residues. The CDR3 DNA reads as TGTGCCAGCAGCTTGAATGGACAGATGGGCACAGATACGCAGTATTTT. This gives the protein CASSLNGQMGTDTQYF. Full variable domain (remainder filled in from reference TRBV13 and TRBJ2-3): AAGVIQSPRHLIKEKRETATLKCYPIPRHDTVYWYQQGPGQDPQFLISFYEKMQSDKGSIPDRFSAQQFSDYHSELNMSSLELGDSALYFCASSLNGQMGTDTQYFGPGTRLTVL.

The rearrangement links TRBV11-2 to TRBJ1-1, with D uncertain. This CDR3 region has 13 residues. V was trimmed by 1 base and J by 6 bases, leaving 9 bases between them. Germline V CDR1 and CDR2: SGHAT, FQNNGV. CDR3 in amino acids: CASSLGYSAEAFF. The DNA of the CDR3 is TGTGCCAGCAGCTTAGGGTATTCGGCTGAAGCTTTCTTT.

The chain carries TRBV27 and TRBJ1-1, with TRBD1 identical over 9 bases. V was clipped by 3 bases and J by 1 base; unmatched bases: 6. The CDR3 runs 16 residues. The germline V gene has CDR1 MNHEY and CDR2 SMNVEV (reference sequence). CDR3 loop: CASSLLPTGGNTEAFF. CDR3 bases: TGTGCCAGCAGTTTGCTGCCGACAGGGGGGAACACTGAAGCTTTCTTT.

This sequence joins TRBV7-2 and TRBJ2-7; no firm D call. Germline CDR1 reads SGHTA; CDR2 reads FQGNSA. V lost 5 bases and J 3 bases, leaving 8 bases between the germline ends. This CDR3 is 12 amino acids long. Here the CDR3 reads CASSTTVYEQYF. The CDR3 DNA reads TGTGCCAGCAGCACAACAGTCTACGAGCAGTACTTC.